The 19 T cell receptor beta chains below come from one sample, sequenced in a study of long-term antiretroviral therapy in people with HIV. The authors ran the immunoSEQ assay, v3.0, at survey level. The protocol was immunoSEQ multiplex PCR, while the TCRdb copy is restricted to in-frame clones and leaves out a portion. The table shows some 27,000 clones, with 79% occurring only once. Specimen: unsorted PBMCs, collected 2.1 years after starting antiretroviral therapy. All receptors derive from a man aged 25 to 40 with HIV.

The chain carries TRBV6-5 and TRBJ1-5; D may be TRBD1 (5 bases). Trimming removed 2 bases at V and 2 bases at J, with 7 bases between. The CDR3 extends over 14 amino acids. Per the germline V gene, CDR1 is MNHEY and CDR2 is SVGAGI. The CDR3 DNA reads as TGTGCCAGCAGTTACAGGGGAGGCAATCAGCCCCAGCATTTT. Translation gives CASSYRGGNQPQHF.

The V gene is TRBV10-2, the J gene TRBJ2-7; 8 positions match TRBD2. V shed 3 bases, J shed 6 bases, and the junction held 10 bases outside the gene matches. The CDR3 has 15 amino acids. CDR1 and CDR2 from the germline V gene are WSHSY and SAAADI. The CDR3 sequence is CASSDDSRLAGEQYF. The CDR3 DNA follows: TGCGCCAGCAGTGATGACTCTCGGCTAGCGGGCGAGCAGTACTTC.

J is TRBJ2-7 and V is TRBV5-1; D is possibly TRBD2 (5 bases). V dropped 4 bases and J dropped 0 bases, with 26 bases sitting between them. The CDR3 sequence is 19 residues long. Germline V gene lookup returns CDR1 SGHRS and CDR2 YFSETQ. In DNA form, the CDR3 reads TGCGCCAGCAGCCGCCTACTAGAAGCCCGCCGGAGTAGCTCCTACGAGCAGTACTTC. Residues: CASSRLLEARRSSSYEQYF.

The chain employs TRBV10-2 and TRBJ2-2; a possible D gene is TRBD2 (6 bases). The ends were cut back, 10 bases at V and 2 bases at J, with 14 bases in the middle. The CDR3 loop spans 14 amino acids. Germline CDR1 reads WSHSY; CDR2 reads SAAADI. CDR3 nucleotide sequence: TGCGCCATCCTCGGCGGGAACAACACCGGGGAGCTGTTTTTT. Protein: CAILGGNNTGELFF.

The chain employs TRBV30 and TRBJ1-2, with TRBD1 identical over 8 bases. The V and J ends lost 5 bases and 3 bases, in that order; junction bases with no gene match: 8. The CDR3 loop spans 14 amino acids. From germline, CDR1 is GTSNPN and CDR2 SVGIG (reference sequence). CDR3 sequence reads: CAWARTGRDYGYTF. The DNA of the CDR3 is TGTGCCTGGGCCCGGACAGGGAGGGACTATGGCTACACCTTC.

The chain recombines TRBV19 with TRBJ1-5; D might be TRBD1 (6 bases). The V and J ends lost 4 bases and 2 bases respectively, with 12 bases between them. Germline-derived CDR1 and CDR2 are LNHDA and SQIVND (reference sequence). The CDR3 covers 15 residues. The CDR3 DNA is TGTGCCAGTAGTACCTACCGACAGGGCAATCAGCCCCAGCATTTT. Residues: CASSTYRQGNQPQHF.

This clone was seen just once. The V call is TRBV4-3, the J call TRBJ1-6; D perhaps matches TRBD1 (5 bases). Germline CDR1 reads LGHNA; CDR2 reads YSLEER. The CDR3 has 16 amino acids. With 0 bases removed from V and 5 bases from J, the gap between germline ends came to 11 bases. The CDR3 loop is CASSQDSGRNNSPLHF. DNA for the CDR3: TGCGCCAGCAGCCAAGATTCGGGGCGGAATAATTCACCCCTCCACTTT.

This chain links TRBV5-4 with TRBJ1-5; maybe TRBD1 (6 bases). Germline V lookup: CDR1 SGHNT, CDR2 YYREEE (reference sequence). Trimming stripped 4 bases from V and 7 bases from J, with 18 bases between. The CDR3 runs 15 residues. CDR3 DNA: TGTGCCAGCAGCACGGGAGGGGGGGCAAACCAGCCCCAGCATTTT. Its translation is CASSTGGGANQPQHF.

CDR3 loop: CASSTQNRGLREKLFF. The CDR3 region has the DNA TGTGCCAGTAGTACGCAAAACAGGGGCCTACGTGAAAAACTGTTTTTT. The chain employs TRBV19 and TRBJ1-4; 7 bases map to TRBD1. CDR3 length: 16 residues. Unmatched junction bases numbered 12, after V lost 4 bases and J lost 7 bases. Looked up from germline, CDR1 is LNHDA and CDR2 is SQIVND (reference sequence). The full variable domain, in which reference TRBV19 and TRBJ1-4 provide the parts outside the CDR3, is DGGITQSPKYLFRKEGQNVTLSCEQNLNHDAMYWYRQDPGQGLRLIYYSQIVNDFQKGDIAEGYSVSREKKESFPLTVTSAQKNPTAFYLCASSTQNRGLREKLFFGSGTQLSVL.

This clone was counted a few times. The V gene is TRBV6-1, the J gene TRBJ2-7, with D uncertain. The CDR3 extends over 14 amino acids. CDR1 and CDR2 from the germline V gene are MNHNS and SASEGT. V shed 0 bases and J shed 3 bases, with 9 bases lying between them. CDR3 protein: CASSEASSGYEQYF. DNA for the CDR3: TGTGCCAGCAGTGAAGCTAGCTCAGGCTACGAGCAGTACTTC.

This chain uses TRBV7-9 with TRBJ2-3; D could derive from TRBD1 or TRBD2 (5 bases each). This CDR3 is 14 amino acids long. From germline, CDR1 is SEHNR and CDR2 FQNEAQ (reference sequence). V was shortened by 4 bases and J by 2 bases, with 10 bases between the two germline ends. DNA of the CDR3: TGTGCCAGCAGCTCCGGGACCTACACAGATACGCAGTATTTT. This encodes CASSSGTYTDTQYF.

The V call is TRBV14, the J call TRBJ2-3; 8 positions match TRBD2. Germline CDR1 reads SGHDN; CDR2 reads FVKESK. With 0 bases clipped from V and 4 bases from J, the junction kept 12 bases outside the gene matches. The CDR3 runs to 18 residues. CDR3 bases: TGTGCCAGCAGCCAAGATCTCGGGGCGGGAGGTGTGTCAGATACGCAGTATTTT. Translating it yields CASSQDLGAGGVSDTQYF.

The gene calls are TRBV28 and TRBJ2-7, with TRBD1 matching 7 bases. From germline, CDR1 is MDHEN and CDR2 SYDVKM. Unmatched junction bases numbered 8, after V lost 5 bases and J lost 1 base. The CDR3 loop spans 15 amino acids. The CDR3 coding sequence is TGTGCCAGCAGTACTCGACAGGGCAAATCCTACGAGCAGTACTTC. It encodes CASSTRQGKSYEQYF.

The chain uses TRBV7-9 and TRBJ1-1, with D possibly being TRBD1 (6 bases). Germline V lookup: CDR1 SEHNR, CDR2 FQNEAQ (reference sequence). V dropped 0 bases and J dropped 4 bases, with 12 bases sitting between them. This CDR3 contains 15 residues. CDR3 protein: CASSLAGGISTEAFF. The CDR3 nucleotides read TGTGCCAGCAGCTTAGCAGGGGGAATTAGCACTGAAGCTTTCTTT.

The V gene is TRBV19, the J gene TRBJ2-1; D is undetermined. Germline values: CDR1 LNHDA, CDR2 SQIVND (reference sequence). CDR3 size: 15 residues. V was trimmed by 5 bases and J by 0 bases, leaving 11 bases between them. CDR3 sequence reads: CASSADSSSYNEQFF. The CDR3 DNA reads as TGTGCCAGTAGTGCCGACTCGAGCTCCTACAATGAGCAGTTCTTC.

The chain links TRBV7-8 to TRBJ1-1; D may be TRBD1 (6 bases). Germline V gives CDR1 SGHVS, CDR2 FQNEAQ. The length of the CDR3 is 19 residues. V lost 1 base and J 0 bases, leaving 21 bases between the germline ends. The CDR3 DNA sequence: TGTGCCAGCAGCTTAGTTCTTTTGGACAGAGTTTCCATGAACACTGAAGCTTTCTTT. This encodes CASSLVLLDRVSMNTEAFF.

The chain couples TRBV7-8 to TRBJ2-5; 8 nucleotides agree with TRBD1. The CDR3 consists of 15 residues. Losses at the gene ends were 4 bases for V and 5 bases for J; bases not matched to a gene: 9. Germline-derived CDR1 and CDR2 are SGHVS and FQNEAQ. DNA of the CDR3: TGTGCCAGCAGCTCAGCCAGGGGGCAGGGGGAGACCCAGTACTTC. Translating gives CASSSARGQGETQYF.

This sequence joins TRBV28 and TRBJ1-1, with 9 bases identical to TRBD1. The J segment lost 4 bases and the V segment lost 7 bases, leaving 7 bases of the junction unmatched. The CDR3 has 14 amino acids. Germline V lookup: CDR1 MDHEN, CDR2 SYDVKM. The CDR3 spells CASTWGQGSTEAFF. CDR3 DNA sequence: TGTGCCAGCACCTGGGGACAGGGAAGCACTGAAGCTTTCTTT. The variable domain in full, with the rest retrieved from reference TRBV28 and TRBJ1-1, is DVKVTQSSRYLVKRTGEKVFLECVQDMDHENMFWYRQDPGLGLRLIYFSYDVKMKEKGDIPEGYSVSREKKERFSLILESASTNQTSMYLCASTWGQGSTEAFFGQGTRLTVV.

This sequence joins TRBV14 and TRBJ2-5, with TRBD2 matching over 8 bases. With 2 bases clipped from V and 2 bases from J, the junction kept 19 bases outside the gene matches. The CDR3 totals 20 residues. Germline V gives CDR1 SGHDN, CDR2 FVKESK. The CDR3 loop reads CASSQNLGGWGSGIQETQYF. Written as DNA, the CDR3 is TGTGCCAGCAGCCAAAACCTAGGAGGTTGGGGTAGCGGGATACAAGAGACCCAGTACTTC.